This T cell receptor beta chain appears in the sequencing data of a study of blood T cells in healthy people across ages. The sample holds many counts of this clonotype. The authors ran a second PCR of 7 to 11 cycles using a sample-barcoded 5' primer and a J-beta primer mix. Every sample returned 2.5 million or more CDR3-containing paired-end reads. TCRdb passed the 5' RACE reads through MiXCR, listing each CDR3 protein once. Seen here are hundreds of thousands of distinct CDR3 sequences, less than 35% observed once, and the top ten hold 15% to 18%. Healthy Caucasian individuals from Russia aged roughly 6 to 90 served as donors. CDR3 length equals 17 residues. V lost 5 bases, J lost 0 bases, and 19 bases lay in between. Germline V CDR1 and CDR2: SGHAT, FQNNGV.

Sequencing was done on a sample of blood. The TCR originated in a woman older than 75 in good health. The V gene is TRBV11-2, the J gene TRBJ1-2; possibly TRBD1 for D (5 bases). The CDR3 here is CASSAPGALGANYGYTF. The CDR3 DNA follows: TGTGCCAGCAGCGCACCGGGAGCTTTAGGGGCTAACTATGGCTACACCTTC. Drawing the rest from reference TRBV11-2 and TRBJ1-2, the complete variable domain is EAGVAQSPRYKIIEKRQSVAFWCNPISGHATLYWYQQILGQGPKLLIQFQNNGVVDDSQLPKDRFSAERLKGVDSTLKIQPAKLEDSAVYLCASSAPGALGANYGYTFGSGTRLTVV.